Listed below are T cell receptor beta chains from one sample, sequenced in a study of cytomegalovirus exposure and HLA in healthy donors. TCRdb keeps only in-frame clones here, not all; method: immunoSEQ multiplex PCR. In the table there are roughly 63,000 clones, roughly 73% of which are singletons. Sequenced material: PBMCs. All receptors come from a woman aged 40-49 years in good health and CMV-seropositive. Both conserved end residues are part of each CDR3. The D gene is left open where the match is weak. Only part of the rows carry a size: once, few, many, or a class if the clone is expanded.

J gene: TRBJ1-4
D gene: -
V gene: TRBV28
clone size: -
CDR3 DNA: TGTGCCAGCAGAACACCTAGGGGCGGTCGCCTTAATGAAAAACTGTTTTTT
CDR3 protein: CASRTPRGGRLNEKLFF

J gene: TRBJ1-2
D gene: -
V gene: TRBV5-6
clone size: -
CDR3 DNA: TGTGCCAGCAGCCCGGGACGGGGGTATGGCTACACCTTC
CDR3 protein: CASSPGRGYGYTF

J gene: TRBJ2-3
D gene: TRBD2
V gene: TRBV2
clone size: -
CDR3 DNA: TGTGCCAGCAGTGCAGCAGGGAGTGGACTAGATAGTAGCACAGATACGCAGTATTTT
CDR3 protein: CASSAAGSGLDSSTDTQYF

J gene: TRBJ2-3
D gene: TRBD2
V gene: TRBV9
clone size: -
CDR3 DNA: TGTGCCAGCAGCGATGGTAGCGGGGGGAGGGTAGATACGCAGTATTTT
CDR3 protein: CASSDGSGGRVDTQYF

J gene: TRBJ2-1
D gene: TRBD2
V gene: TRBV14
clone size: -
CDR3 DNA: TGTGCCAGCAGCCAAGATGTTAGCGGGGGGGACAATGAGCAGTTCTTC
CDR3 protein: CASSQDVSGGDNEQFF

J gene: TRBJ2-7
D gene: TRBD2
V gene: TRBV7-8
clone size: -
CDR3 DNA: TGTGCCAGCAGCTCGGCGAAGTGGGGGAGGGACGAGCAGTACTTC
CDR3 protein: CASSSAKWGRDEQYF

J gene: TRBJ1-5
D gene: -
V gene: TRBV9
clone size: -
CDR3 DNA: TGTGCCAGCAGCGTATTGGGTGAGGCCAATCAGCCCCAGCATTTT
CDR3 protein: CASSVLGEANQPQHF

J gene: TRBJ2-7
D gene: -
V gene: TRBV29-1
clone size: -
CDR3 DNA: TGCAGCGCCGGGGAGGGGGTCTCCTACGAGCAGTACTTC
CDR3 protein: CSAGEGVSYEQYF

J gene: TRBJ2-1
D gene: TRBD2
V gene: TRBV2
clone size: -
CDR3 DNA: TGTGCCAGCAGGGTAACCGCGGGGGGCCCCTACAATGAGCAGTTCTTC
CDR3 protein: CASRVTAGGPYNEQFF

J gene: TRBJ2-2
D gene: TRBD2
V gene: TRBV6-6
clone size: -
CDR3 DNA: TGTGCCGGAGGGAGGGGATGGGACACCGGGGAGCTGTTTTTT
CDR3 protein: CAGGRGWDTGELFF

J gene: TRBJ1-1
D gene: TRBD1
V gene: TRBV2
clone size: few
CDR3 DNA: TGTGCCAGCAGGGACAGGGGGCTTTCGACTGAAGCTTTCTTT
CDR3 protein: CASRDRGLSTEAFF

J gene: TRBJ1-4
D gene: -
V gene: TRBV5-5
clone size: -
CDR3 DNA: TGTGCCAGCAGCATCAGGGGAGAAAAACTGTTTTTT
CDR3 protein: CASSIRGEKLFF

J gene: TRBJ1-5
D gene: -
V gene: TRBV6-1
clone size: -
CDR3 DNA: TGTGCCAGCAGTGAACAGAGTCAGGTCCAGCCCCAGCATTTT
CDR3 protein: CASSEQSQVQPQHF

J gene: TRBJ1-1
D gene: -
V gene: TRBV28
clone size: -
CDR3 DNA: TGTGCCAGCAGTTTTCAGGGGAGTAACACTGAAGCTTTCTTT
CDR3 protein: CASSFQGSNTEAFF